Listed below are T cell receptor beta chains from one sample, sequenced in a study of healthy donors' naive CD4 and CD8 T cells. From the reads, TCRdb called clonotypes with MiXCR, one entry per CDR3 protein. Among 180,000 or so distinct CDR3 sequences listed, 74% were seen once. The sample was naive CD4+ and CD8+ T cells sorted from blood, pooled from several donors. Every receptor here comes from a pool of human donors in good health; the sample pools cells from several healthy donors. Each CDR3 is given with its conserved first and last residue. D genes are given only for firm matches. Clone size is stated in some rows and not others, as once, few, many or a class when expanded.

j_call v_call clone_size d_call cdr3_aa cdr3_nt
TRBJ2-1 TRBV19 . . CASSILVQGKNEQFF TGTGCCAGTAGTATATTGGTTCAGGGGAAGAATGAGCAGTTCTTC
TRBJ2-1 TRBV19 . . CASSSQARSAEQFF TGTGCCAGTAGCTCCCAAGCCAGATCCGCAGAGCAGTTCTTC
TRBJ2-7 TRBV29-1 . . CSVAGGGSGTAYEQYF TGCAGCGTTGCCGGGGGAGGTAGCGGGACAGCCTACGAGCAGTACTTC
TRBJ1-2 TRBV20-1 . . CSASPNYGYTF TGCAGTGCTAGTCCCAACTATGGCTACACCTTC
TRBJ2-1 TRBV4-1 few TRBD2 CASSPGLASSYNEQFF TGCGCCAGCAGCCCGGGACTAGCGAGCTCCTACAATGAGCAGTTCTTC
TRBJ1-5 TRBV30 . . CAWSAGFNQPQHF TGTGCCTGGAGTGCCGGGTTCAATCAGCCCCAGCATTTT
TRBJ2-7 TRBV29-1 . TRBD1 CSVSTGQGTYEQYF TGCAGCGTATCCACGGGACAGGGGACCTACGAGCAGTACTTC
TRBJ2-2 TRBV6-1 . . CASSGTVNTGELFF TGTGCCAGCAGTGGGACGGTGAACACCGGGGAGCTGTTTTTT
TRBJ2-3 TRBV6-5 . TRBD1 CASSYPGTGWGTDTQYF TGTGCCAGCAGCTACCCCGGGACAGGGTGGGGCACAGATACGCAGTATTTT
TRBJ2-1 TRBV5-1 . TRBD1 CASSMGQNNEQFF TGCGCCAGCAGCATGGGACAGAACAATGAGCAGTTCTTC
TRBJ2-5 TRBV5-4 . . CASSFGHTEETQYF TGTGCCAGCAGCTTTGGCCACACCGAAGAGACCCAGTACTTC
TRBJ2-7 TRBV29-1 . TRBD1 CSVEGQGAGEQYF TGCAGCGTTGAAGGGCAGGGGGCGGGTGAGCAGTACTTC
TRBJ2-5 TRBV5-4 . . CASSSDGQGQETQYF TGTGCCAGCAGCTCTGACGGGCAGGGCCAAGAGACCCAGTACTTC
TRBJ1-2 TRBV5-1 . . CASSSFGTSTYGYTF TGCGCCAGCAGTTCGTTTGGGACAAGCACCTATGGCTACACCTTC
TRBJ2-3 TRBV6-5 . . CASSISPSPSTDTQYF TGTGCCAGCAGTATCTCACCTAGCCCTAGCACAGATACGCAGTATTTT
TRBJ2-3 TRBV6-5 . . CASSRPRDTQYF TGTGCCAGCAGCCGACCGAGAGATACGCAGTATTTT
TRBJ2-7 TRBV6-1 . . CASSDSAYEQYF TGTGCCAGCAGTGATAGCGCCTACGAGCAGTACTTC
TRBJ2-7 TRBV27 . TRBD2 CASSLRGLALNEQYF TGTGCCAGCAGTCTACGGGGACTAGCACTCAACGAGCAGTACTTC
TRBJ1-5 TRBV27 once . CASRDKQWGRQPQHF TGTGCCAGCAGAGACAAGCAGTGGGGTAGGCAGCCCCAGCATTTT
TRBJ2-1 TRBV29-1 many . CSVAEIGEQFF TGCAGCGTTGCAGAGATTGGTGAGCAGTTCTTC
TRBJ1-2 TRBV6-1 . . CASSPLGTPEAYGYTF TGTGCCAGCAGTCCCCTCGGGACCCCCGAGGCCTATGGCTACACCTTC
TRBJ1-5 TRBV24-1 . TRBD1 CATSDASGTGFNQPQHF TGTGCCACCAGTGATGCCTCCGGGACAGGCTTCAATCAGCCCCAGCATTTT
TRBJ2-3 TRBV19 once . CASSIRLGQGFQDTQYF TGTGCCAGTAGTATACGGCTGGGCCAGGGGTTTCAAGATACGCAGTATTTT
TRBJ1-1 TRBV7-6 . . CASSSPSKPNTEAFF TGTGCCAGCAGCTCCCCGAGTAAGCCGAACACTGAAGCTTTCTTT
TRBJ2-4 TRBV6-6 . . CAGTHAGTIQYF TGTGCCGGGACACACGCAGGGACCATTCAGTACTTC
TRBJ2-1 TRBV19 few TRBD2 CASRQPGRAWNEQFF TGTGCCAGTCGGCAGCCCGGGAGGGCCTGGAATGAGCAGTTCTTC
TRBJ2-1 TRBV2 . TRBD2 CASSESWEGGNEQFF TGTGCCAGCAGTGAGTCGTGGGAGGGCGGGAATGAGCAGTTCTTC
TRBJ1-1 TRBV6-2/TRBV6-3 few TRBD1 CASSNRGNTEAFF TGTGCCAGCAGTAACAGGGGGAACACTGAAGCTTTCTTT
TRBJ2-7 TRBV11-2 . . CASSSTGPAKRDEQYF TGTGCCAGCAGCTCAACCGGACCGGCGAAACGGGACGAGCAGTACTTC
TRBJ2-2 TRBV29-1 . TRBD1 CSVQGTVDGTGELFF TGCAGCGTTCAGGGGACAGTGGACGGCACCGGGGAGCTGTTTTTT
TRBJ2-2 TRBV19 . . CASSPVTGELFF TGTGCCAGTAGCCCCGTAACCGGGGAGCTGTTTTTT
TRBJ1-1 TRBV6-5 few . CASRSYLNTEAFF TGTGCCAGCAGGTCATACCTGAACACTGAAGCTTTCTTT
TRBJ2-5 TRBV5-1 . . CASSSRGSGETQYF TGCGCCAGCAGCAGTAGGGGATCCGGAGAGACCCAGTACTTC
TRBJ2-2 TRBV6-5 . TRBD2 CASIQSLAGYAGELFF TGTGCCAGCATCCAGTCCCTAGCGGGTTATGCCGGGGAGCTGTTTTTT
TRBJ2-7 TRBV6-5 once . CASGISAQASYEQYF TGTGCCAGCGGCATTTCGGCCCAAGCCTCCTACGAGCAGTACTTC
TRBJ2-5 TRBV29-1 . . CSVELAEETQYF TGCAGCGTTGAATTAGCGGAAGAGACCCAGTACTTC
TRBJ1-2 TRBV29-1 . . CSVAGTSDGYTF TGCAGCGTAGCCGGGACATCTGATGGCTACACCTTC
TRBJ2-1 TRBV2 few . CASATPSGNEQFF TGTGCCAGCGCAACCCCATCGGGGAATGAGCAGTTCTTC
TRBJ2-1 TRBV5-6 . TRBD2 CASSLGGGRGNNEQFF TGTGCCAGCAGCTTGGGAGGAGGGCGGGGGAACAATGAGCAGTTCTTC
TRBJ2-1 TRBV29-1 . TRBD2 CSVVRGLAGANEQFF TGCAGCGTTGTAAGGGGACTAGCGGGAGCCAATGAGCAGTTCTTC
TRBJ2-3 TRBV29-1 . TRBD2 CSVLAGDSDTQYF TGCAGCGTTTTAGCGGGAGACTCTGATACGCAGTATTTT
TRBJ1-6 TRBV6-2/TRBV6-3 . . CASRTDSPLHF TGTGCCAGCAGAACGGACTCACCCCTCCACTTT
TRBJ2-1 TRBV29-1 once . CSVEARGINEQFF TGCAGCGTTGAAGCCAGGGGTATCAATGAGCAGTTCTTC
TRBJ2-5 TRBV6-2/TRBV6-3 . . CASSYSGTRETQYF TGTGCCAGCAGTTACTCCGGGACGAGGGAGACCCAGTACTTC
TRBJ2-3 TRBV29-1 few . CSVDKATDTQYF TGCAGCGTTGATAAGGCGACAGATACGCAGTATTTT
TRBJ2-1 TRBV29-1 . . CSGVLIGLDEQFF TGCAGCGGGGTCCTGATAGGTCTCGATGAGCAGTTCTTC
TRBJ1-1 TRBV27 . . CASAFSGSAEAFF TGTGCCAGTGCATTTTCAGGTTCGGCTGAAGCTTTCTTT
TRBJ1-2 TRBV6-5 . . CASSYSTAYGYTF TGTGCCAGCAGTTACTCGACGGCTTATGGCTACACCTTC
TRBJ1-1 TRBV10-3 . . CAISDTLNTEAFF TGTGCCATCAGTGATACGCTGAACACTGAAGCTTTCTTT
TRBJ2-2 TRBV20-1 . TRBD1 CSAADRENTGELFF TGCAGTGCTGCGGACAGGGAGAACACCGGGGAGCTGTTTTTT
TRBJ2-7 TRBV29-1 . . CSVAIRDPTYEQYF TGCAGCGTTGCTATCCGGGATCCCACCTACGAGCAGTACTTC
TRBJ2-2 TRBV6-6 . . CASSQQDTGELFF TGTGCCAGCAGCCAACAAGACACCGGGGAGCTGTTTTTT
TRBJ1-1 TRBV4-1 . . CASSQPRERTEAFF TGCGCCAGCAGCCAACCTAGGGAGAGAACTGAAGCTTTCTTT